The 7 T cell receptor beta chains below all came from one sample that was sequenced in a study of blood T cells in healthy people across ages. Sample-barcoded 5' priming and a J-beta primer mix drove a second PCR of roughly 6 to 12 cycles. TCRdb reanalysed the 5' RACE reads using MiXCR and keeps one entry per CDR3 protein. In the table there are 1.2 million to 1.5 million distinct CDR3 sequences, 59% of which are singletons. What was sequenced was blood. These receptors all come from a man aged 18 to 30 in good health.

This clonotype was detected only once. The chain joins TRBV20-1 to TRBJ2-1; D perhaps matches TRBD2 (6 bases). From germline, CDR1 is DFQATT and CDR2 SNEGSKA (reference sequence). V dropped 3 bases and J dropped 4 bases, with 19 bases sitting between them. The CDR3 has 16 amino acids. The CDR3: CSASGGVGAGYNEQFF. In nucleotides, the CDR3 is TGCAGTGCTAGCGGTGGCGTAGGGGCGGGATACAATGAGCAGTTCTTC.

The V and J genes are TRBV28 and TRBJ2-7; 7 nucleotides match TRBD1. V gave up 6 bases and J gave up 3 bases; unmatched junction bases: 8. Germline V gene sequence: CDR1 MDHEN, CDR2 SYDVKM. The CDR3 length is 14 residues. DNA of the CDR3: TGTGCCAGCAGGTTACATGGGACAGACTACGAGCAGTACTTC. This encodes CASRLHGTDYEQYF.

This clonotype has more than one count but fewer than ten. The chain carries TRBV12-3 or TRBV12-4 and TRBJ2-7; D perhaps matches TRBD1 (5 bases). CDR3 size: 13 residues. V gave up 5 bases and J gave up 3 bases, with 11 bases separating them. CDR3 coding DNA: TGTGCCAGCAGTGCGGTTCAGGGCTACGAGCAGTACTTC. Translating gives CASSAVQGYEQYF.

V gene TRBV18 combines with J gene TRBJ1-1; D might be TRBD1 (5 bases). The germline V and J ends were trimmed by 5 bases and 7 bases, with 23 bases remaining between them. Germline CDR1 and CDR2: KGHSH and LQKENI. The CDR3 runs to 16 residues. The DNA of the CDR3 is TGTGCCAGCTCAACCGGGGGAAGGGGCAGTGCAGGTGAAGCTTTCTTT. It is translated as CASSTGGRGSAGEAFF.

The chain employs TRBV5-1 and TRBJ2-4, with TRBD1 identical over 9 bases. The junction had 8 bases not matched to a gene; V was cut back by 0 bases and J by 4 bases. The V gene's germline CDR1 is SGHRS and CDR2 YFSETQ. This CDR3 is built from 17 residues. CDR3 sequence reads: CASSLASGDRDKNIQYF. DNA of the CDR3: TGCGCCAGCAGCTTGGCCAGCGGGGACAGGGATAAAAACATTCAGTACTTC.

The chain has TRBV20-1 and TRBJ2-3; D remains unclear. V lost 1 base to trimming and J lost 5 bases, with 13 bases between them. Germline V gene data show CDR1 as DFQATT and CDR2 as SNEGSKA (reference sequence). The CDR3 runs 14 residues. The CDR3 here is CSARVRGQEDTQYF. Here the CDR3 DNA reads TGCAGTGCTAGAGTGAGAGGCCAGGAAGATACGCAGTATTTT.

V usage is TRBV28 and J usage is TRBJ1-3; D gene ambiguous. Trimming removed 6 bases at V and 7 bases at J, with 22 bases between. The V gene's germline CDR1 is MDHEN and CDR2 SYDVKM. The length of the CDR3 is 16 residues. The CDR3 protein is CASRSPPWMVGNTIYF. The CDR3 bases are TGTGCCAGCAGATCCCCGCCCTGGATGGTCGGGAACACCATATATTTT.